These 5 T cell receptor beta chains share one sample of origin, sequenced in a study of cytomegalovirus exposure and HLA in healthy donors. 13 Jbeta primers and 60 Vbeta primers were used for the PCR. Profiled with immunoSEQ multiplex PCR; TCRdb holds only in-frame clones, not every one. The sample contains 72,000 or so clones, 74% of which appear only once. The sequencing input was PBMCs. The origin of the receptors is a human donor in good health.

This chain uses TRBV10-3 with TRBJ1-1; D call uncertain. V shed 0 bases and J shed 1 base, with 12 bases lying between them. Germline V gene data show CDR1 as ENHRY and CDR2 as SYGVKD. The CDR3 contains 16 residues. CDR3 amino acids: CAISESRDGPNTEAFF. The CDR3 nucleotides read TGTGCCATCAGTGAGTCGAGGGATGGTCCGAACACTGAAGCTTTCTTT.

The J gene is TRBJ2-3, the V gene TRBV5-6; 10 nucleotides line up with TRBD2. Germline CDR1 reads SGHDT; CDR2 reads YYEEEE. The CDR3 loop spans 16 amino acids. The V and J ends lost 4 bases and 2 bases, in that order; junction bases with no gene match: 7. The DNA for the CDR3 is TGTGCCAGCAGCCGGCGGACTAGCGGCTACACAGATACGCAGTATTTT. Translated, it gives CASSRRTSGYTDTQYF.

The chain employs TRBV5-8 and TRBJ2-7; 12 bases are a match to TRBD2. The CDR3 has 17 residues. V gave up 2 bases and J gave up 6 bases; unmatched junction bases: 12. The germline V gene encodes CDR1 SGHTS and CDR2 YDEGEE. This chain's CDR3 is CASSFGLAGTSRGEQYF. Here the CDR3 DNA reads TGTGCCAGCAGCTTTGGACTAGCGGGAACCTCGCGAGGCGAGCAGTACTTC.

This rearrangement joins TRBV12-2 to TRBJ2-2; no check of the table's D call, TRBD2, against the DNA was made. TRBV12-2 is an annotated pseudogene. The CDR3 extends over 15 amino acids. The CDR3 coding sequence is TGTGCAAGTCGCCCCGGCGAGGGAAACACCGGGGAGCTGTTTTTT. Residues: CASRPGEGNTGELFF.

V gene TRBV5-1 combines with J gene TRBJ2-3; 7 bases map to TRBD2. The germline V gene encodes CDR1 SGHRS and CDR2 YFSETQ. V gave up 1 base and J gave up 5 bases; unmatched junction bases: 7. The CDR3 contains 15 residues. This chain's CDR3 is CASSLMGGPKDTQYF. The DNA for the CDR3 is TGCGCCAGCAGCTTGATGGGAGGGCCAAAAGATACGCAGTATTTT.